These T cell receptor beta chains were read from a single sample in a study of PD-1 blockade in classical Hodgkin lymphoma. Assay: immunoSEQ multiplex PCR; the TCRdb copy retains only in-frame clones and omits some. The sample includes tens of thousands of clones, roughly 90% seen only once; the top ten take roughly 21%. Specimen: peripheral blood mononuclear cells (PBMCs), collected at baseline. All receptors derive from a human donor with classical Hodgkin lymphoma. CDR3s include the opening cysteine and the closing phenylalanine or tryptophan. D genes are given only for firm matches. Rows give clone size only sometimes, using once, few, many, or a class for an expanded clone.

>TRBV19|14|.|TRBJ1-5|.
TGTGCCAGTAGTATCCGGTCTTTAAATCAGCCCCAGCATTTT
CASSIRSLNQPQHF
>TRBV30|12|few|TRBJ1-2|.
TGTGCCTGGAGTCCGACCTTAGTTGGCTACACCTTC
CAWSPTLVGYTF
>TRBV18|13|.|TRBJ2-7|TRBD2
TGTGCCAGCTCACCGGGACTAGCGGACGAGCAGTACTTC
CASSPGLADEQYF
>TRBV11-2|16|.|TRBJ2-1|TRBD2
TGTGCCAGCAGCTTAGAGGTGGCGGGAGGGAACAATGAGCAGTTCTTC
CASSLEVAGGNNEQFF
>TRBV11-2|15|.|TRBJ2-2|.
TGTGCCAGCAGCTTAGCGGGAGTGAACACCGGGGAGCTGTTTTTT
CASSLAGVNTGELFF
>TRBV21-1|15|.|TRBJ1-4|.
TGTGCCAGCAGCAAAGAAAAAGGGGTCGATGAAAAACTGTTTTTT
CASSKEKGVDEKLFF
>TRBV7-9|14|once|TRBJ2-7|TRBD2
TGTGCCAGCAGCTATAGCGGGATCTCCTACGAGCAGTACTTC
CASSYSGISYEQYF
>TRBV9|16|.|TRBJ2-1|TRBD2
TGTGCCAGCAGCACCCGGACTAGCGGGAGAGGCAATGAGCAGTTCTTC
CASSTRTSGRGNEQFF
>TRBV6-1|13|few|TRBJ1-1|.
TGTGCCAGCACCGCACTGACGAACACTGAAGCTTTCTTT
CASTALTNTEAFF
>TRBV28|12|.|TRBJ2-7|TRBD1
TGTGCCACCCTTGGGACAGCCTACGAGCAGTACTTC
CATLGTAYEQYF
>TRBV27|15|.|TRBJ2-1|TRBD2
TGTGCCAGCAGTTTCTCGCCAGGGACTAGCAATGAGCAGTTCTTC
CASSFSPGTSNEQFF
>TRBV27|14|.|TRBJ2-7|.
TGTGCCAGCAGTCCCGGACTAAGGCTCTACGAGCAGTACTTC
CASSPGLRLYEQYF
>TRBV7-2|15|.|TRBJ2-1|.
TGTGCCAGCATCACGGGGGCAGGGGGGTACAATGAGCAGTTCTTC
CASITGAGGYNEQFF
>TRBV29-1|13|.|TRBJ2-7|.
TGCAGCGCTGCCCGGACCCTACGGAGCGAGCAGTACTTC
CSAARTLRSEQYF
>TRBV5-1|14|.|TRBJ2-7|.
TGCGCCAGCAGCTTGGAAGGGAGAACCTACGAGCAGTACTTC
CASSLEGRTYEQYF
>TRBV6-5|14|.|TRBJ2-7|TRBD1
TGTGCCAGCAGTGACGACAGGGGGCTTTACGAGCAGTACTTC
CASSDDRGLYEQYF
>TRBV7-9|16|.|TRBJ2-7|.
TGTGCCAGCAGCTTAGTTAGATCCTGGGTCGACTACGAGCAGTACTTC
CASSLVRSWVDYEQYF
>TRBV7-9|16|.|TRBJ2-2|TRBD1
TGTGCCAGCAGCTTAGTGGGACAGGGCTACACCGGGGAGCTGTTTTTT
CASSLVGQGYTGELFF
>TRBV6-1|14|.|TRBJ1-5|.
TGTGCCAGCAGTGAACCTGGGAGCAATCAGCCCCAGCATTTT
CASSEPGSNQPQHF